The 21 T cell receptor beta chains below come from one sample, sequenced in a study of blood T cell repertoires in COVID-19. Clones were read by immunoSEQ multiplex PCR, and TCRdb kept only the in-frame ones, dropping some. The sample comprises about 390,000 clones, about 87% of which are singletons, and roughly 2% rests with the top ten. Sequencing input: peripheral blood. All receptors come from a woman aged 55-69 years with COVID-19, enrolled during active disease.

This clone was detected once. The chain links TRBV6-5 to TRBJ1-2, with D perhaps matching TRBD1 (6 bases). In germline, CDR1 is MNHEY, CDR2 SVGAGI. Trimming took 2 bases from V and 0 from J, leaving 10 bases between them. CDR3 size: 15 residues. CDR3 residues: CASSYGQPANYGYTF. Here the CDR3 DNA reads TGTGCCAGCAGTTACGGACAGCCAGCTAACTATGGCTACACCTTC.

This chain links TRBV5-8 with TRBJ1-1; no clear D. Trimming removed 3 bases at V and 4 bases at J, with 13 bases between. The CDR3 runs 14 residues. Germline CDR1 SGHTS, CDR2 YDEGEE. The CDR3 region is CASSYRREVTEAFF. CDR3 sequence (DNA): TGTGCCAGCAGCTACCGCCGGGAGGTCACTGAAGCTTTCTTT.

The V gene is TRBV9, the J gene TRBJ2-1; 9 bases map to TRBD2. The trim removed 0 bases at V and 7 bases at J, leaving 2 bases unmatched. Looked up from germline, CDR1 is SGDLS and CDR2 is YYNGEE. This CDR3 is built from 14 residues. The CDR3 nucleotides read TGTGCCAGCAGCGTAGGGACTAGCGAGAATGAGCAGTTCTTC. It specifies CASSVGTSENEQFF.

The rearrangement joins TRBV18 to TRBJ2-1; D possibly corresponds to TRBD2 (7 bases). The ends were cut back, 6 bases at V and 12 bases at J, with 15 bases in the middle. The germline gives CDR1 KGHSH, CDR2 LQKENI. The CDR3 extends over 12 amino acids. In nucleotides, the CDR3 is TGTGCCAGCTCCGTAAGGGAGGGGGTGCAGTTCTTC. Encoded protein: CASSVREGVQFF. The full variable domain, completed using reference TRBV18 and TRBJ2-1, is NAGVMQNPRHLVRRRGQEARLRCSPMKGHSHVYWYRQLPEEGLKFMVYLQKENIIDESGMPKERFSAEFPKEGPSILRIQQVVRGDSAAYFCASSVREGVQFFGPGTRLTVL.

This chain connects TRBV9 to TRBJ2-1; maybe TRBD2 (7 bases). The CDR3 is 16 amino acids. Trimming removed 3 bases from V and 4 bases from J, with 17 bases in between. The germline CDR1 and CDR2 sequences are SGDLS and YYNGEE. As DNA, the CDR3 is TGTGCCAGCAGCGGACGGGGGGCTAGGGGTTACAATGAGCAGTTCTTC. Its protein product is CASSGRGARGYNEQFF.

The rearrangement uses TRBV19 and TRBJ1-2; perhaps TRBD1 as D (5 bases). Trimming shortened V by 2 bases and J by 6 bases, and 10 bases separated the two germline ends. The CDR3 has 13 residues. CDR1 is LNHDA, CDR2 SQIVND, per germline (reference sequence). The CDR3 spells CASSISGKHGYTF. The CDR3 nucleotides read TGTGCCAGTAGTATATCAGGGAAACATGGCTACACCTTC.

V gene TRBV29-1 combines with J gene TRBJ2-1, with D unclear. The length of the CDR3 is 11 residues. Trimming removed 7 bases at V and 4 bases at J, with 8 bases between. In germline, CDR1 is SQVTM, CDR2 ANQGSEA. CDR3 amino acids: CSDTSYNEQFF. The CDR3 DNA follows: TGCAGCGACACAAGTTACAATGAGCAGTTCTTC.

V gene TRBV5-6 combines with J gene TRBJ2-7; a weak D match, TRBD2 (6 bases). V was shortened by 0 bases and J by 2 bases, with 12 bases between the two germline ends. The germline V gene encodes CDR1 SGHDT and CDR2 YYEEEE. The CDR3 is 15 residues long. CDR3 region: CASSLVSSDTYEQYF. The DNA for the CDR3 is TGTGCCAGCAGCTTGGTGTCTAGCGATACCTACGAGCAGTACTTC.

This chain uses TRBV11-2 with TRBJ1-1, with TRBD1 matching over 10 bases. J was trimmed by 5 bases and V by 2 bases; bases with no gene match: 5. The V gene's germline CDR1 is SGHAT and CDR2 FQNNGV. The CDR3 runs to 15 residues. CDR3 DNA: TGTGCCAGCAGCTTAAGGACAGGGGGAGGTACTGAAGCTTTCTTT. Its translation: CASSLRTGGGTEAFF.

The chain uses TRBV6-1 and TRBJ1-5, with D maybe TRBD1 (6 bases). The CDR3 length is 16 residues. V dropped 0 bases and J dropped 1 base, with 10 bases sitting between them. CDR1 and CDR2 from the germline V gene are MNHNS and SASEGT. CDR3 DNA: TGTGCCAGCAGTGAAGCGCAGGGGTTGAGCAATCAGCCCCAGCATTTT. This gives the protein CASSEAQGLSNQPQHF.

The CDR3, as DNA: TGTGCCAGCAGTGGGGGGGCTAGCGGCTCCTACGAGCAGTACTTC. Translated: CASSGGASGSYEQYF. The gene calls are TRBV2 and TRBJ2-7, with D possibly being TRBD2 (7 bases). This CDR3 spans 15 amino acids. V dropped 4 bases and J dropped 0 bases, with 13 bases sitting between them. Germline V lookup: CDR1 SNHLY, CDR2 FYNNEI.

V gene TRBV19 combines with J gene TRBJ2-7; 12 nucleotides line up with TRBD2. The trim removed 5 bases at V and 2 bases at J, leaving 1 base unmatched. Germline loops: CDR1 LNHDA, CDR2 SQIVND (reference sequence). The CDR3 covers 14 residues. This CDR3 is CASSASGGAYEQYF. CDR3 nucleotide sequence: TGTGCCAGTAGTGCTAGCGGGGGGGCCTACGAGCAGTACTTC.

V and J are TRBV19 and TRBJ1-2, with 7 bases identical to TRBD1. The V and J ends lost 0 bases and 7 bases, in that order; junction bases with no gene match: 8. Per the germline V gene, CDR1 is LNHDA and CDR2 is SQIVND (reference sequence). The CDR3 has 15 amino acids. CDR3 nucleotide sequence: TGTGCCAGTAGTATAGAAAGGGGGCTCACGCGTGGCTACACCTTC. Translated, it gives CASSIERGLTRGYTF.

The CDR3 protein is CASSFRTPRITGELFF. The CDR3 nucleotides read TGTGCCAGCAGTTTCAGGACTCCAAGGATCACCGGGGAGCTGTTTTTT. This chain uses TRBV27 with TRBJ2-2, with D possibly matching TRBD2 (5 bases). V lost 3 bases and J lost 4, with 15 bases in between. CDR1 and CDR2 (germline): MNHEY, SMNVEV (reference sequence). This CDR3 contains 16 residues.

The rearrangement joins TRBV5-1 to TRBJ2-3, with D possibly matching TRBD1 (5 bases). The CDR3 has 15 residues. CDR1 and CDR2 (germline): SGHRS, YFSETQ. V was clipped by 4 bases and J by 1 base, with 13 bases between them. As DNA, the CDR3 is TGCGCCAGCAGCGGGGTTGGGGCCGGCACAGATACGCAGTATTTT. The encoded protein is CASSGVGAGTDTQYF.

The chain carries TRBV30 and TRBJ1-1; TRBD1 matches at 9 bases. Germline trimming cut 1 base from V and 1 base from J; bases unmatched to any gene: 7. Germline CDR1 is GTSNPN and CDR2 is SVGIG (reference sequence). This CDR3 region has 16 residues. The CDR3 sequence: CAWSGGTGTGNTEAFF. The DNA of the CDR3 is TGTGCCTGGAGTGGGGGGACAGGGACAGGGAACACTGAAGCTTTCTTT.

The gene calls are TRBV29-1 and TRBJ2-2; D is ambiguous. The CDR3 length is 13 residues. Per germline, CDR1 SQVTM and CDR2 ANQGSEA. Trimming left V 4 bases short and J 3 bases short, with 9 bases between. Here the CDR3 DNA reads TGCAGCGTTGTTTACTACGACACCGGGGAGCTGTTTTTT. Translated: CSVVYYDTGELFF.

The rearrangement uses TRBV28 and TRBJ2-7; 7 nucleotides match TRBD1. The CDR3 contains 14 residues. Trimming removed 4 bases from V and 4 bases from J; junction bases left unmatched: 7. CDR1 and CDR2 from the germline V gene are MDHEN and SYDVKM. The CDR3 region has the DNA TGTGCCAGCAGTTACCACAGGGGAGCATACGAGCAGTACTTC. Translated: CASSYHRGAYEQYF.

The rearrangement links TRBV12-2 to TRBJ2-4; the table's D call, TRBD2, has no DNA check behind it. TRBV12-2 is a listed pseudogene. There are 19 residues in the CDR3. CDR3 bases: TGTGCAAGTCGCCTGCCCCGGGGGGTGGAAAGAATAGCCAAAAACATTCAGTACTTC. This gives the protein CASRLPRGVERIAKNIQYF.

The rearrangement uses TRBV5-1 and TRBJ2-3; 11 nucleotides line up with TRBD2. Germline V lookup: CDR1 SGHRS, CDR2 YFSETQ. V lost 4 bases and J lost 13; bases outside the gene matches: 14. CDR3 size: 15 residues. Here the CDR3 reads CASSPPGTSGPREYF. CDR3 bases: TGCGCCAGCAGCCCACCCGGGACTAGCGGACCGAGGGAGTATTTT.

The V and J genes are TRBV4-2 and TRBJ2-2; 11 bases map to TRBD2. After removal of 8 bases from V and 0 bases from J, the junction contained 8 bases not matched to a gene. The CDR3 loop spans 17 amino acids. The germline gives CDR1 LGHNA, CDR2 YNFKEQ. CDR3 nucleotide sequence: TGTGCCAGCCGCGGACTAGCGGGTAACGCGAACACCGGGGAGCTGTTTTTT. This encodes CASRGLAGNANTGELFF.